The 22 T cell receptor beta chains given below trace back to one sample, sequenced in a study of cytomegalovirus exposure and HLA in healthy donors. Amplification used 60 Vbeta primers and 13 Jbeta primers. Only in-frame clones appear in the TCRdb table, and some are missing; sequencing was by immunoSEQ multiplex PCR. The table includes roughly 140,000 clones, about three quarters detected once. Source material: PBMCs. The receptors here all came from a man younger than 35 in good health and CMV-seronegative.

The chain joins TRBV7-9 to TRBJ2-7; 10 bases line up with TRBD2. Germline CDR1 reads SEHNR; CDR2 reads FQNEAQ (reference sequence). The CDR3 contains 15 residues. Trimming cost V 6 bases and J 0 bases; bases outside gene matches: 5. DNA of the CDR3: TGTGCCAGCAGGGAATGGACTAGCGGCTCCTACGAGCAGTACTTC. Protein: CASREWTSGSYEQYF. The variable domain in full, completed from reference TRBV7-9 and TRBJ2-7, reads DTGVSQNPRHKITKRGQNVTFRCDPISEHNRLYWYRQTLGQGPEFLTYFQNEAQLEKSRLLSDRFSAERPKGSFSTLEIQRTEQGDSAMYLCASREWTSGSYEQYFGPGTRLTVT.

The genes are TRBV28 and TRBJ2-1; 8 bases align to TRBD2. The CDR3 covers 14 residues. V shed 3 bases, J shed 7 bases, and the junction held 5 bases outside the gene matches. The germline V gene encodes CDR1 MDHEN and CDR2 SYDVKM. CDR3 nucleotides: TGTGCCAGCAGTTTCGGGGGGGCGGGGAATGAGCAGTTCTTC. Residues: CASSFGGAGNEQFF.

The CDR3 sequence: CASGLTGTYEQYF. CDR3 sequence (DNA): TGTGCCAGCGGACTGACTGGAACCTACGAGCAGTACTTC. This chain connects TRBV25-1 to TRBJ2-7; the D gene is possibly TRBD2 (5 bases). Germline V gene data show CDR1 as MGHDK and CDR2 as SYGVNS. V lost 8 bases and J 2 bases, leaving 13 bases between the germline ends. This CDR3 has 13 residues.

This chain connects TRBV5-1 to TRBJ1-5; 7 nucleotides align to TRBD1. V dropped 4 bases and J dropped 6; count of bases not matched to a gene: 10. Germline V gene sequence: CDR1 SGHRS, CDR2 YFSETQ. The CDR3 is made up of 15 amino acids. The CDR3 spells CASSPGDSLSQPQHF. CDR3 bases: TGCGCCAGCAGCCCGGGGGACAGTCTCTCTCAGCCCCAGCATTTT.

The chain is built from TRBV9 and TRBJ2-7; TRBD2 aligns across 8 bases. CDR1 and CDR2 from the germline V gene are SGDLS and YYNGEE. Trimming at V came to 4 bases and at J to 6 bases, leaving 12 bases not matched to a gene. CDR3 length: 15 residues. Written as DNA, the CDR3 is TGTGCCAGCAGCCCCAAAGGACTAGCCCCACTCGAGCAGTACTTC. Protein product: CASSPKGLAPLEQYF.

CDR3 protein: CASSLHAGGVYEQYF. The CDR3 nucleotides are TGTGCCAGCAGTTTACATGCAGGGGGAGTTTACGAGCAGTACTTC. The chain combines TRBV27 with TRBJ2-5; 7 bases fit TRBD1. Matching the DNA end better, TRBJ2-7 makes the J call doubtful. Germline V gene sequence: CDR1 MNHEY, CDR2 SMNVEV (reference sequence). This CDR3 is built from 15 residues.

The gene calls are TRBV27 and TRBJ2-3; 8 bases match TRBD2. V lost 1 base, J lost 2 bases, and 5 bases stayed unmatched. This CDR3 contains 16 residues. CDR1 and CDR2 (germline): MNHEY, SMNVEV (reference sequence). The CDR3 bases are TGTGCCAGCAGTTTATACGGGGGGGGCCCCACAGATACGCAGTATTTT. Translating it yields CASSLYGGGPTDTQYF.

The chain uses TRBV7-8 and TRBJ2-7; the match to TRBD2 covers 9 bases. V shed 6 bases and J 4 bases; nucleotides not matched to a gene: 13. The germline gives CDR1 SGHVS, CDR2 FQNEAQ. The CDR3 spans 16 residues. CDR3: CASRDNAGGPAYEQYF. Here the CDR3 DNA reads TGTGCCAGCAGAGATAACGCGGGGGGGCCGGCGTACGAGCAGTACTTC.

This clone turned up a few times. The V gene is TRBV2, the J gene TRBJ2-7; 8 bases map to TRBD2. The V gene end was trimmed by 6 bases and the J gene end by 3 bases; junction bases not matched to a gene: 10. CDR1 is SNHLY and CDR2 is FYNNEI in the germline V gene. CDR3 length: 15 residues. CDR3 nucleotide sequence: TGTGCCAGCAGGGCGGTTACTAGCGGAGACTACGAGCAGTACTTC. Translation gives CASRAVTSGDYEQYF.

The chain carries TRBV19 and TRBJ2-5, with D possibly being TRBD2 (6 bases). The CDR3 covers 13 residues. CDR1 and CDR2 (germline): LNHDA, SQIVND (reference sequence). V lost 9 bases to trimming and J lost 3 bases, with 14 bases between them. CDR3 coding DNA: TGTGCCAGCGCCAGGCGGAGGGAAGAGACCCAGTACTTC. Protein: CASARRREETQYF.

This clone turned up a few times. In nucleotides, the CDR3 is TGCGCCAGCAGCTTTGAACTAGCGGAAAACATTCAGTACTTC. Translated, it gives CASSFELAENIQYF. V and J are TRBV5-1 and TRBJ2-4; 8 bases match TRBD2. The length of the CDR3 is 14 residues. Germline trimming cut 2 bases from V and 5 bases from J; bases unmatched to any gene: 3. Germline lookup yields CDR1 SGHRS and CDR2 YFSETQ.

This sequence joins TRBV5-1 and TRBJ2-2; 9 bases agree with TRBD1. The CDR3 covers 15 residues. With V trimmed by 4 bases and J by 5 bases, 6 bases remained unmatched. CDR1 is SGHRS, CDR2 YFSETQ, per germline. CDR3 protein: CASSPDRGGTGELFF. Here the CDR3 DNA reads TGCGCCAGCAGCCCGGACAGGGGAGGGACCGGGGAGCTGTTTTTT.

As concerns this clone: At one end the junction does not follow the germline gene, possibly because of a read error. The same CDR3 is also encoded by other DNA sequences in this sample. The rearrangement uses TRBV9 and TRBJ1-1, with 8 bases that match TRBD1. CDR1 SGDLS and CDR2 YYNGEE come from the germline V gene. The CDR3 is 14 amino acids. The CDR3 DNA is TGCGCCAGCAGCGCAGAGGACAGGGACACTGAAGCTTTCTTT. Its protein product is CASSAEDRDTEAFF.

The V call is TRBV2, the J call TRBJ2-2; D remains ambiguous. Trimming removed 5 bases at V and 1 base at J, with 8 bases between. Germline V CDR1 and CDR2: SNHLY, FYNNEI. This CDR3 region has 14 residues. For the CDR3, the DNA is TGTGCCAGCAGTCGGTCAGGGAACACCGGGGAGCTGTTTTTT. Protein product: CASSRSGNTGELFF.

J is TRBJ1-2 and V is TRBV11-2, with 7 bases that match TRBD1. From germline, CDR1 is SGHAT and CDR2 FQNNGV. Trimming at V came to 2 bases and at J to 6 bases, leaving 3 bases not matched to a gene. The CDR3 runs 13 residues. DNA of the CDR3: TGTGCCAGCAGCTTACTAGGGGGCGATGGCTACACCTTC. Protein product: CASSLLGGDGYTF. Together with reference TRBV11-2 and TRBJ1-2, the CDR3 gives the full variable domain: EAGVAQSPRYKIIEKRQSVAFWCNPISGHATLYWYQQILGQGPKLLIQFQNNGVVDDSQLPKDRFSAERLKGVDSTLKIQPAKLEDSAVYLCASSLLGGDGYTFGSGTRLTVV.

V usage is TRBV6-5 and J usage is TRBJ1-1; TRBD1 matches 7 bases. The CDR3 sequence is 13 residues long. Germline V CDR1 and CDR2: MNHEY, SVGAGI. The trim removed 6 bases at V and 4 bases at J, leaving 5 bases unmatched. The DNA for the CDR3 is TGTGCCAGCAGATTTTCAGGGGGCACTGAAGCTTTCTTT. Translated: CASRFSGGTEAFF.

The V and J genes are TRBV27 and TRBJ2-7, with TRBD2 matching over 9 bases. The CDR3 is 15 amino acids. The germline CDR1 and CDR2 sequences are MNHEY and SMNVEV (reference sequence). V dropped 5 bases and J dropped 3; count of bases not matched to a gene: 8. CDR3 DNA sequence: TGTGCCAGCAGTGTCTCTAGCGGGGATTTCTACGAGCAGTACTTC. The encoded protein is CASSVSSGDFYEQYF.

This chain links TRBV5-1 with TRBJ1-1, with TRBD1 matching 8 bases. The CDR3 length is 14 residues. V dropped 4 bases and J dropped 0; count of bases not matched to a gene: 2. Germline assignment: CDR1 SGHRS and CDR2 YFSETQ. CDR3 DNA sequence: TGCGCCAGCAGCACGGGACAGGTGAACACTGAAGCTTTCTTT. Its protein product is CASSTGQVNTEAFF.

This chain's CDR3 is CASSMNTASGGYHNEQFF. The CDR3 DNA is TGTGCCAGTAGTATGAACACGGCTAGCGGGGGGTACCACAATGAGCAGTTCTTC. This chain joins TRBV19 and TRBJ2-1, with 11 bases lining up with TRBD2. The V segment lost 3 bases and the J segment 5 bases; nucleotides outside the gene matches: 12. Germline V gene data show CDR1 as LNHDA and CDR2 as SQIVND (reference sequence). The CDR3 sequence is 18 residues long.

The V and J genes are TRBV7-9 and TRBJ2-7, with D perhaps matching TRBD1 (5 bases). The length of the CDR3 is 18 residues. Trimming stripped 2 bases from V and 3 bases from J, with 23 bases between. The germline CDR1 and CDR2 sequences are SEHNR and FQNEAQ (reference sequence). DNA of the CDR3: TGTGCCAGCAGCTTAAGTCGTGGGGCAGACCGTAACCACTACGAGCAGTACTTC. It codes for CASSLSRGADRNHYEQYF.

The chain has TRBV7-2 and TRBJ1-5; TRBD1 is a possible D gene (5 bases). V was shortened by 0 bases and J by 6 bases, with 12 bases between the two germline ends. CDR1 and CDR2 from the germline V gene are SGHTA and FQGNSA. This CDR3 has 15 residues. The CDR3 nucleotides are TGTGCCAGCAGCTTAGCGAGGGCCGGGGGTCAGCCCCAGCATTTT. Its translation is CASSLARAGGQPQHF.

This clone was picked up a small number of times. This chain's CDR3 is CASSERSGSGANVLTF. DNA of the CDR3: TGTGCCAGCAGCGAGCGGTCAGGTTCTGGGGCCAACGTCCTGACTTTC. The rearrangement joins TRBV9 to TRBJ2-6, with a tentative D call TRBD2 (5 bases). Trimming stripped 3 bases from V and 1 base from J, with 11 bases between. CDR1 and CDR2 (germline): SGDLS, YYNGEE. This CDR3 has 16 residues.